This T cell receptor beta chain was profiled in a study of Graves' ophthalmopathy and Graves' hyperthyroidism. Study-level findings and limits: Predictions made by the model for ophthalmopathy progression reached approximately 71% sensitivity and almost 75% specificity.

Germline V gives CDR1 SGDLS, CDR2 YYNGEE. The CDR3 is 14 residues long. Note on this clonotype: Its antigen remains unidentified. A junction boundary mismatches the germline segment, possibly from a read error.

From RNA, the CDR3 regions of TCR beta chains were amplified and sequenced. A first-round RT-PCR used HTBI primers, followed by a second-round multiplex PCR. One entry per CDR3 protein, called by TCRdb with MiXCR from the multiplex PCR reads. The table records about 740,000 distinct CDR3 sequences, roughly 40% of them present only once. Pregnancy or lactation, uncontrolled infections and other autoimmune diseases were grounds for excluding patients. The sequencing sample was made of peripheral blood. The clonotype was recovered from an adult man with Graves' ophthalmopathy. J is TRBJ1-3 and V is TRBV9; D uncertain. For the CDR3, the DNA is TGTGCCTGCAGCGAGCACACCTCTGGAAACACCATATATTTT. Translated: CACSEHTSGNTIYF. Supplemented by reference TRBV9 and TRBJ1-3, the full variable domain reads DSGVTQTPKHLITATGQRVTLRCSPRSGDLSVYWYQQSLDQGLQFLIQYYNGEERAKGNILERFSAQQFPDLHSELNLSSLELGDSALYFCACSEHTSGNTIYFGEGSWLTVV.